This TCR beta chain stems from a study of blood T cell repertoires in COVID-19. Profiled with immunoSEQ multiplex PCR; TCRdb holds only in-frame clones, not every one. The sample holds 120,000 or so clones; approximately 79% are singletons and the top ten take around 2.5%. Trimming removed 6 bases from V and 5 bases from J; junction bases left unmatched: 12. This CDR3 region has 15 residues. Germline lookup yields CDR1 MNHEY and CDR2 SMNVEV (reference sequence). The source material was peripheral blood. The V call is TRBV27, the J call TRBJ2-7; 8 bases match TRBD1. The receptor comes from a man aged 45 to 65 with acute or convalescent COVID-19. CDR3 sequence: CASRILDRGLHEQYF. Here the CDR3 DNA reads TGTGCCAGCAGAATTCTAGACAGGGGACTCCACGAGCAGTACTTC.